These T cell receptor beta chains were read from a single sample in a study of shared clonotypes between healthy human individuals. Clones were sequenced by immunoSEQ multiplex PCR, and TCRdb holds only the in-frame ones, with some missing. In the table there are about 480,000 clones, approximately 85% of which are singletons. Specimen: PBMCs. The receptors were sampled from a woman in her 40s in good health. Some clones in this sample may be carry-over from other donors' samples. Both conserved end residues are part of each CDR3. A D gene is named only where the DNA matches it firmly. Not all rows give a size; the values are once, few, many and, for expanded clones, a class.

v_gene	j_gene	d_gene	len	abundance	CDR3aa	CDR3nt
TRBV27	TRBJ2-5	TRBD2	16	NA	CASSLYRAGVHETQYF	TGTGCCAGCAGTTTATATCGAGCGGGAGTGCATGAGACCCAGTACTTC
TRBV7-9	TRBJ2-2	TRBD2	19	NA	CASSSFGLAGGGDTGELFF	TGTGCCAGCAGCTCGTTCGGACTAGCGGGAGGAGGTGACACCGGGGAGCTGTTTTTT
TRBV2	TRBJ2-4	NA	14	NA	CASRAQVLKNIQYF	TGTGCCAGCAGGGCACAGGTACTCAAAAACATTCAGTACTTC
TRBV7-9	TRBJ1-1	NA	17	NA	CASSFGSRAPRRTEAFF	TGTGCCAGCAGCTTCGGGTCCAGGGCGCCAAGAAGGACTGAAGCTTTCTTT
TRBV15	TRBJ2-7	NA	16	NA	CATSRALVFTGDEQYF	TGTGCCACCAGCAGAGCCTTAGTGTTTACGGGGGACGAGCAGTACTTC
TRBV9	TRBJ1-1	NA	14	NA	CASSVGSMNTEAFF	TGTGCCAGCAGCGTAGGATCCATGAACACTGAAGCTTTCTTT
TRBV20-1	TRBJ2-7	NA	11	NA	CSARGAREQYF	TGCAGTGCTAGAGGCGCCCGAGAGCAGTACTTC
TRBV10-3	TRBJ1-2	NA	16	NA	CAISATRTAPRYGYTF	TGTGCCATCAGTGCAACCAGGACGGCCCCTAGGTATGGCTACACCTTC
TRBV5-1	TRBJ2-3	TRBD2	16	once	CASSLGLLAGEDTQYF	TGCGCCAGCAGCTTGGGTCTCCTAGCGGGCGAAGATACGCAGTATTTT
TRBV28	TRBJ1-2	NA	15	NA	CASSLIGTQPYGYTF	TGTGCCAGCAGTTTGATCGGGACTCAGCCCTATGGCTACACCTTC
TRBV29-1	TRBJ1-1	NA	13	NA	CSVAEHMNTEAFF	TGCAGCGTTGCGGAACACATGAACACTGAAGCTTTCTTT
TRBV28	TRBJ1-2	NA	14	NA	CASSFSGPGIGYTF	TGTGCCAGCAGTTTCTCCGGCCCAGGCATTGGCTACACCTTC
TRBV6-6	TRBJ2-1	NA	14	NA	CASSGAGSYNEQFF	TGTGCCAGCAGCGGGGCGGGAAGTTACAATGAGCAGTTCTTC
TRBV7-2	TRBJ2-5	TRBD2	15	NA	CASSPLTRGEGTQYF	TGTGCCAGCAGCCCTCTGACCCGGGGGGAAGGGACCCAGTACTTC
TRBV2	TRBJ2-7	NA	13	NA	CASSVLQTYEQYF	TGTGCCAGCAGTGTCTTACAGACCTACGAGCAGTACTTC
TRBV28	TRBJ2-2	NA	14	NA	CASSLDRITGELFF	TGTGCCAGCAGTCTGGACCGAATCACCGGGGAGCTGTTTTTT
TRBV5-1	TRBJ2-7	NA	13	NA	CASSLGRSYEQYF	TGCGCCAGCAGCTTGGGGAGATCCTACGAGCAGTACTTC
TRBV27	TRBJ2-1	TRBD2	16	NA	CASSPSPSGVCNEQFF	TGTGCCAGCAGTCCCTCTCCTAGCGGGGTTTGCAATGAGCAGTTCTTC
TRBV7-3	TRBJ1-4	TRBD1	15	NA	CASSEGTGIGEKLFF	TGTGCCAGCAGCGAAGGGACAGGGATAGGGGAAAAACTGTTTTTT
TRBV14	TRBJ1-1	NA	16	once	CASSQDGGTLNTEAFF	TGTGCCAGCAGCCAAGATGGGGGCACTCTGAACACTGAAGCTTTCTTT
TRBV4-3	TRBJ1-4	NA	15	NA	CASSQDLQAVEKLFF	TGCGCCAGCAGCCAAGATCTGCAGGCGGTTGAAAAACTGTTTTTT
TRBV5-6	TRBJ1-2	TRBD1	14	NA	CASSLYRGSFSYTF	TGTGCCAGCAGCTTGTACAGGGGCTCCTTTAGCTACACCTTC
TRBV11-2	TRBJ2-1	NA	15	NA	CASSLAGGTYNEQFF	TGTGCCAGCAGCTTAGCCGGCGGGACCTACAATGAGCAGTTCTTC
TRBV6-5	TRBJ2-1	TRBD1	13	NA	CASSRQGVNEQFF	TGTGCCAGCAGTCGACAGGGTGTCAATGAGCAGTTCTTC
TRBV30	TRBJ2-5	TRBD2	18	NA	CAWSVVSGVAGGQETQYF	TGTGCCTGGAGTGTTGTCAGCGGGGTGGCGGGAGGCCAAGAGACCCAGTACTTC
TRBV25-1	TRBJ2-7	NA	11	many	CASSATQMQYF	TGTGCCAGCAGTGCAACACAAATGCAGTACTTC
TRBV28	TRBJ1-1	TRBD1	13	few	CASRGTGDTEAFF	TGTGCCAGCAGAGGTACAGGGGACACTGAAGCTTTCTTT